This record concerns one TCR beta chain sequence. The record originates from a study of CXCR3-negative and CXCR3-positive naive CD8 T cells. The germline CDR1 and CDR2 sequences are MRHNA and SNTAGT. The CDR3 runs to 14 residues. UMI-tagged TRB cDNA libraries were built via 5' RACE. TCRdb reprocessed the 5' RACE reads and stores each CDR3 protein as one record, lacking DNA. The table lists 55,000 to 70,000 distinct CDR3 sequences. Sequenced sample: memory CD8+ T cells from blood. J is TRBJ2-3 and V is TRBV6-4; TCRdb lists TRBD2, though no DNA is available to test this call. The receptor was isolated from a human donor in good health. Some clones in this sample may be carry-over from other donors' samples. The CDR3 region is CASSLAGEADTQYF.